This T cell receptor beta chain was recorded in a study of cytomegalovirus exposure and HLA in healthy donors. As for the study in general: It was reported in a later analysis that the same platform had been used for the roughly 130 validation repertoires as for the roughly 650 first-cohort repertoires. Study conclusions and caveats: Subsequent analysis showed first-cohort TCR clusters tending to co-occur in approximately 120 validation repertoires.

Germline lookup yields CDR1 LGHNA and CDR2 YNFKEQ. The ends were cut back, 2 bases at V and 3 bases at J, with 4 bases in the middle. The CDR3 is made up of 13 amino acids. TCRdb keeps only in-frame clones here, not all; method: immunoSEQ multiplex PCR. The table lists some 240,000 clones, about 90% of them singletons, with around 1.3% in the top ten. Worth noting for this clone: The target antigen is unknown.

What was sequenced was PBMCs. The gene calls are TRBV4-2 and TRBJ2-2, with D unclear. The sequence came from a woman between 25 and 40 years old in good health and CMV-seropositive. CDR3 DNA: TGTGCCAGCAGCCAACCGGACACCGGGGAGCTGTTTTTT. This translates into CASSQPDTGELFF.